This T cell receptor beta chain stems from a study of beta chain features in type 1 diabetes (dated by TCRdb to 2017 to 2018). With respect to the entire study: No differences in mean age, gender distribution, total cell number or subset yield were found between patients and healthy donors. A total of roughly 98,000,000 sorted cells were examined across all samples, and RNA yield correlated strongly with the number of cells per subset. Whereas all 28 donors provided naive and central memory subsets, regulatory and stem cell-like memory subsets were isolated from just 8 patients and about 8 healthy donors. The study compared TCRB repertoires of sorted circulating CD4+ T cell subsets between recently diagnosed type 1 diabetes patients and matched healthy donors. Points the paper makes about the study in general: Fewer insertions and more nucleotide deletions at VDJ recombination sites were observed in patients with type 1 diabetes, implying thymic rearrangement abnormalities. Naive, central memory and regulatory TCRB repertoires appeared to be more alike among patients than among healthy donors. Shorter templates might have been favored by PCR, but patient and control samples were amplified and corrected together, so both groups would have been affected equally by any skew. Because the HLA sub-analyses included only small numbers of individuals, any influence of HLA type on TCRB rearrangement was left unresolved. Because cDNA was sequenced instead of genomic DNA, highly expressing activated cells could be over-represented, though the groups showed no difference in activation or CD3 levels. Type 1 diabetes patients showed a moderate but significant shortening of TCRB CDR3 length in all four CD4+ subsets.

From the cysteine through the phenylalanine, the CDR3 covers 14 amino acids. Kept here is only the CDR3 DNA, which spans 42 bases and is read in frame from base 1. The germline V and J ends show losses of 7 bases and 4 bases respectively, and no gene match explains 7 bases of the junction. CDR1 is given as MNHEY and CDR2 as SVGAGI, both from the germline V gene. The High Capacity cDNA Reverse Transcription Kit was used to reverse transcribe all of the isolated RNA, meaning that expressed TCRB transcripts were what got sequenced. Deep immunoSEQ sequencing was performed on naive, central memory and regulatory T cell samples, with an average of roughly 4 million total reads per sample. After sorted cells were lysed in RLT buffer, RNA was extracted with DNase-treated RNeasy Micro or Mini kits, with the choice depending on cell number. Each cell subset was processed on its own to prevent cross-contamination, while patient and healthy donor samples were processed together. TCRB sequences were amplified from cDNA with the immunoSEQ multiplex PCR, producing 87-bp fragments spanning the CDR3 region. Sequencing of the amplicons was done on the Illumina HiSeq platform. Concerning the study's data processing: PCR bias was computationally corrected using synthetic template baselines, reads within Hamming distance 2 were collapsed, and singletons that could not be merged were discarded. Reads were aligned to IMGT to assign V, D and J genes, CDR3 length, and insertions or deletions at six rearrangement sites. Within each subset, clonotype counts were normalized to sorted cell number, and only after that were true diversity and Gini coefficients computed with the tcR R package. The overlap coefficient, calculated on TCRB nucleotide sequences, was used to quantify repertoire sharing. Out-of-frame TCRB sequences from naive cells were analyzed to stand in for the pre-selection repertoire. This immuneACCESS table, as held by TCRdb, lists in-frame sequences with V and J called but not all clones. Of the missing ones, under half trace to an unresolved V gene in checked studies; the others have no known cause. V, J and clone size were drawn from that table, and D and trimming were deduced from the DNA. The sample records over 200,000 clones, about 11% of which are singletons. About 0.018% of the sample is in the top ten clones.

Each donor gave one peripheral blood draw, approximately 110 mL on average, collected into heparinised tubes. A BD FACSAria II and a panel including CD45RO, CCR7, CD25, CD127, CD95 and CD27 were used to sort naive, central memory, regulatory and stem cell-like memory CD4+ T cells. Purity was above 95% for every sorted population. PBMCs were isolated right away by Lymphoprep density gradient centrifugation and were stained directly, without culture. So that batch effects would be minimized, each experiment stained and sorted samples in pairs, pairing one healthy donor with one patient. This clone was observed a handful of times. Its antigen is not yet known. Base qualities were left out, and no much larger clone turns up one base away.

The TCR sequence derives from a man in his thirties or forties with type 1 diabetes. Source material: naive CD4+ T cells from blood. This sample's cell subset or site label indicates: true naive CD4+ T cells. The chain uses TRBV6-5 and TRBJ2-7, and 10 bases in between align with TRBD1. The nucleotide sequence is TGTGCCAGCACGCGACAGGGGGCTAGATACGAGCAGTACTTC. This is translated as CASTRQGARYEQYF.